Listed below are T cell receptor beta chains from one sample, sequenced in a study of T cell responses to AZD1222 COVID-19 vaccine. Here immunoSEQ multiplex PCR was the method, and the copy in TCRdb shows in-frame clones only, minus some. Counted here are 150,000 or so clones, 85% to 95% occurring once; the ten biggest clones make up roughly 1%. This specimen was peripheral blood, taken on day 0 of AZD1222 vaccination. The source is an adult in good health. The CDR3 runs from the conserved cysteine through the conserved F or W. D genes are given only for firm matches. Size is stated for part of the rows, as once, few or many counts, or as a class when the clone is expanded.

TGTGCCACCAGCAGAGGGGGACAGGGGACCACCGGGGAGCTGTTTTTT | CATSRGGQGTTGELFF | NA | TRBJ2-2 | TRBV15 | TRBD1
TGTGCCAGTCTCGGAAGGGGGCGCACCGGGGAGCTGTTTTTT | CASLGRGRTGELFF | NA | TRBJ2-2 | TRBV19 | TRBD1
TGTGCCAGCAGTTTTAGGGGACAGACAACCTACACCTTC | CASSFRGQTTYTF | NA | TRBJ1-2 | TRBV12-3/TRBV12-4 | TRBD1
TGTGCCAGCAGCTTATTGTCCCAAGGGAACACCATATATTTT | CASSLLSQGNTIYF | NA | TRBJ1-3 | TRBV7-2 | NA
TGTGCCAGCAGCTTTGACAGGCAGAACACTGAAGCTTTCTTT | CASSFDRQNTEAFF | NA | TRBJ1-1 | TRBV7-2 | NA
TGTGCCAGCAGTTTATTTACGGGGACTGAAGCTTTCTTT | CASSLFTGTEAFF | NA | TRBJ1-1 | TRBV28 | NA
TGTGCCAGCTCACCACTGAGGGGCCCAGGAAACACCATATATTTT | CASSPLRGPGNTIYF | NA | TRBJ1-3 | TRBV18 | NA
TGTGCCAGCAGCTTGAGCGGCTTTAACGAGCAGTACTTC | CASSLSGFNEQYF | NA | TRBJ2-7 | TRBV5-4 | NA
TGTGCTAGTGGTTCGGGACAACACACAGATACGCAGTATTTT | CASGSGQHTDTQYF | NA | TRBJ2-3 | TRBV12-5 | NA
TGTGCCACCAGCAGAGTTCCCGGGTCTGGAAACACCATATATTTT | CATSRVPGSGNTIYF | NA | TRBJ1-3 | TRBV24-1 | NA
TGTGCCAGCAGCCGCACCCCCGGGAACACTGAAGCTTTCTTT | CASSRTPGNTEAFF | NA | TRBJ1-1 | TRBV9 | NA
TGTGCCAGCAGTGGGAATGCGGGCCATGGAAGCTCCTACGAGCAGTACTTC | CASSGNAGHGSSYEQYF | NA | TRBJ2-7 | TRBV25-1 | NA
TGTGCCAGCAGGAGCCGACAGTCCAGTACGCAGTATTTT | CASRSRQSSTQYF | NA | TRBJ2-3 | TRBV2 | NA
TGTGCCAGCAGCCCTCGACAGTCGGGCTACACCTTC | CASSPRQSGYTF | NA | TRBJ1-2 | TRBV5-8 | NA
TGCGCCAGCAGCCAAAGGGTACAGGGGGGAACCGGGGAGCTGTTTTTT | CASSQRVQGGTGELFF | NA | TRBJ2-2 | TRBV4-3 | TRBD1
TGTGCCAGCAGCGTAGGCCCCGGGGAGGGGAACAACTATGGCTACACCTTC | CASSVGPGEGNNYGYTF | NA | TRBJ1-2 | TRBV9 | NA
TGTGCCAGCAGCCTCACACTAGCGGGGGGGGAGACCCAGTACTTC | CASSLTLAGGETQYF | NA | TRBJ2-5 | TRBV7-9 | TRBD2
TGCAGCGTGATCACAGGGACTAATGAAAAACTGTTTTTT | CSVITGTNEKLFF | NA | TRBJ1-4 | TRBV29-1 | NA
TGCGCCAGCAGTGATCGGGGGACCTACACAGATACGCAGTATTTT | CASSDRGTYTDTQYF | NA | TRBJ2-3 | TRBV10-1 | NA
TGTGCCAGCAGCCTACCCAGCGGGGAGGTCTCCTACGAGCAGTACTTC | CASSLPSGEVSYEQYF | NA | TRBJ2-7 | TRBV7-9 | TRBD2
TGTGCCAGTAGCGACAGACCTTACAATGAGCAGTTCTTC | CASSDRPYNEQFF | NA | TRBJ2-1 | TRBV19 | NA
TGTGCCAGCAGCTTCTCAGACAATCAGCCCCAGCATTTT | CASSFSDNQPQHF | NA | TRBJ1-5 | TRBV11-2 | NA
TGTGCCAGCAGCGTCCGCAACAGGGAGGCTGAAGCTGGCTACACCTTC | CASSVRNREAEAGYTF | NA | TRBJ1-2 | TRBV7-9 | NA
TGCGCCAGCAGCTTGTCTGGGGGGTCCTACGAGCAGTACTTC | CASSLSGGSYEQYF | NA | TRBJ2-7 | TRBV5-1 | NA
TGTGCCAGCAGCTTCGCGGTTGAAAAACTGTTTTTT | CASSFAVEKLFF | NA | TRBJ1-4 | TRBV7-9 | NA
TGTGCCAGCAGCCGCGGGACAGGGGGAACTAACTATGGCTACACCTTC | CASSRGTGGTNYGYTF | NA | TRBJ1-2 | TRBV7-2 | TRBD1
TGTGCCAGCTCACTCACTTGGGCGGACAGCTCCTACGAGCAGTACTTC | CASSLTWADSSYEQYF | NA | TRBJ2-7 | TRBV18 | NA
TGTGCCAGCAGCCCACCCGAGGGCACTGAAGCTTTCTTT | CASSPPEGTEAFF | NA | TRBJ1-1 | TRBV6-5 | NA
TGCGCCAGCAGCTTGGGATACAGGGAGATAGCTGAAGCTTTCTTT | CASSLGYREIAEAFF | NA | TRBJ1-1 | TRBV5-1 | NA
TGTGCCAGCTCACCACCGGGAGTTGAGACCCAGTACTTC | CASSPPGVETQYF | NA | TRBJ2-5 | TRBV18 | NA
TGTGCCAGCAGCCTGACGTTAGATACGCAGTATTTT | CASSLTLDTQYF | once | TRBJ2-3 | TRBV5-6 | NA
TGTGCCAGCAGTTTCGGACTAGCGGGAGTTAAGAACACCGGGGAGCTGTTTTTT | CASSFGLAGVKNTGELFF | NA | TRBJ2-2 | TRBV7-9 | TRBD2
TGCGCCAGCAGCCCGACAGCGGGGAGTCAGCCCCAGCATTTT | CASSPTAGSQPQHF | few | TRBJ1-5 | TRBV4-1 | NA
TGTGCCAGCAGTCTGACAGGACGAGGAAACACCATATATTTT | CASSLTGRGNTIYF | NA | TRBJ1-3 | TRBV6-5 | NA
TGTGCCAGCAGACCGCATAGGAATAGCAATCAGCCCCAGCATTTT | CASRPHRNSNQPQHF | once | TRBJ1-5 | TRBV7-2 | NA
TGTGCCAGTAGTATGGGCTACGAGCAGTACTTC | CASSMGYEQYF | NA | TRBJ2-7 | TRBV19 | NA
TGTGCCAGCAGTGAAGACTGGGACAGGAAAGCTTTCTTT | CASSEDWDRKAFF | NA | TRBJ1-1 | TRBV2 | TRBD1
TGTGCCAGTAGTCAGACAGAAAACTATGGCTACACCTTC | CASSQTENYGYTF | once | TRBJ1-2 | TRBV19 | NA
TGTGCCAGCAGTTACTACAGGGAAGCTGAAGCTTTCTTT | CASSYYREAEAFF | NA | TRBJ1-1 | TRBV6-2/TRBV6-3 | NA
TGCGCCAGCAGCCAAGGGGTGACAAACCCGTACGAGCAGTACTTC | CASSQGVTNPYEQYF | NA | TRBJ2-7 | TRBV4-1 | NA
TGTGCCAGCTCACCACAGACAGGGGTCAATCAGCCCCAGCATTTT | CASSPQTGVNQPQHF | NA | TRBJ1-5 | TRBV18 | TRBD1
TGCGCCAGCAGCCAAGTTTTTTCTGCGGGGAGACGGGATACGCAGTATTTT | CASSQVFSAGRRDTQYF | NA | TRBJ2-3 | TRBV4-3 | NA
TGTGCCAGCTCACTGGAGGGACAGGGGGTCCGAGATACGCAGTATTTT | CASSLEGQGVRDTQYF | NA | TRBJ2-3 | TRBV18 | TRBD1
TGTGCCACGTCCAGGGGGCTTAACACCGGGGAGCTGTTTTTT | CATSRGLNTGELFF | few | TRBJ2-2 | TRBV2 | TRBD1
TGCGCCAGCAGCTTTCCGATAGGGACAGAAAACATGAACACTGAAGCTTTCTTT | CASSFPIGTENMNTEAFF | NA | TRBJ1-1 | TRBV5-1 | TRBD1
TGTGCCAGCAGCCATACAGGGACAACTGAAGCTTTCTTT | CASSHTGTTEAFF | NA | TRBJ1-1 | TRBV7-9 | NA